Listed here are 3 T cell receptor beta chains from one sample, sequenced in a study of regulatory dendritic cells for organ transplantation. The method was immunoSEQ multiplex PCR; TCRdb's version includes in-frame clones alone and lacks a portion of them. The sample has roughly 12,000 clones, about four fifths seen once. Sorted T cells were CFSE-labeled and cultured 5 days with allogeneic regulatory or mature dendritic cells at 1:10. Their antigen targets remain unknown. Sequenced sample: naive CD8+ T cells from blood cultured with regulatory dendritic cells. This sample's subset: CD45RA+ naive T cells. The receptors originated from a human donor in good health.

The V gene is TRBV6-5, the J gene TRBJ1-2; 9 bases agree with TRBD1. The CDR3 is 16 amino acids. V was clipped by 4 bases and J by 6 bases; unmatched bases: 12. CDR1 and CDR2 from the germline V gene are MNHEY and SVGAGI. The CDR3 is CASSSRDRALSDGYTF. The CDR3 DNA follows: TGTGCCAGCAGTTCCCGGGACAGGGCCCTTTCGGATGGCTACACCTTC.

The J gene is TRBJ2-3, the V gene TRBV9; 7 bases align to TRBD2. Losses at the gene ends were 0 bases for V and 2 bases for J; bases not matched to a gene: 3. This CDR3 is 15 amino acids long. Germline V gene sequence: CDR1 SGDLS, CDR2 YYNGEE. The CDR3 coding sequence is TGTGCCAGCAGCGTAGTGGGGGGGTACACAGATACGCAGTATTTT. Protein product: CASSVVGGYTDTQYF.

The gene calls are TRBV7-8 and TRBJ2-7; TRBD1 aligns across 7 bases. The ends lost 4 bases at V and 0 bases at J; junction bases unmatched: 6. Per the germline V gene, CDR1 is SGHVS and CDR2 is FQNEAQ. CDR3 length equals 15 residues. The CDR3 region is CASSYRGQSSYEQYF. The CDR3 DNA sequence: TGTGCCAGCAGCTACAGGGGACAAAGCTCCTACGAGCAGTACTTC.